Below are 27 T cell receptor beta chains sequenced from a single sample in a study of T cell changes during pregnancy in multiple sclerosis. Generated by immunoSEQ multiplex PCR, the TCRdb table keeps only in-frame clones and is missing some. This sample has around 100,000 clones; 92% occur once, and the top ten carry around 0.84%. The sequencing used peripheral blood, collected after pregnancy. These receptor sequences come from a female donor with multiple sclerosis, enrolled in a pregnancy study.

The CDR3 region has the DNA TGTGCCAGCAGCCGAGGAAGGGGTTTTCAGAATGAGCAGTTCTTC. Encoded protein: CASSRGRGFQNEQFF. V gene TRBV14 combines with J gene TRBJ2-1; weak D call: TRBD1 (5 bases). In germline, CDR1 is SGHDN, CDR2 FVKESK. The CDR3 has 15 amino acids. Trimming shortened V by 4 bases and J by 7 bases, and 17 bases separated the two germline ends.

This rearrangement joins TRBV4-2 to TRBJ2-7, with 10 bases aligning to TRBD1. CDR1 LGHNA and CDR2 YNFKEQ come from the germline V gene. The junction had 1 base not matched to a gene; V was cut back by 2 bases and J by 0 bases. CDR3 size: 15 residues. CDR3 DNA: TGTGCCAGCAGCCAAAGGACAGGGGGCTCCTACGAGCAGTACTTC. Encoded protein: CASSQRTGGSYEQYF.

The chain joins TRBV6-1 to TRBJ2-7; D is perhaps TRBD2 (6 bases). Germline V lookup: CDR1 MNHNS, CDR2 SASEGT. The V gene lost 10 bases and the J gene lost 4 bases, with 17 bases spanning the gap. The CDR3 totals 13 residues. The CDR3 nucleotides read TGTGCCACCTGCCGGGACTGCCAGTACGAGCAGTACTTC. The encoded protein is CATCRDCQYEQYF.

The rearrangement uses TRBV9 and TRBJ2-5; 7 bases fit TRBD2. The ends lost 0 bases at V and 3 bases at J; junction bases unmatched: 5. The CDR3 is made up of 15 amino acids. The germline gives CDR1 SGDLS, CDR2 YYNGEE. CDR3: CASSVGLRGEETQYF. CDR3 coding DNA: TGTGCCAGCAGCGTAGGATTACGGGGGGAAGAGACCCAGTACTTC.

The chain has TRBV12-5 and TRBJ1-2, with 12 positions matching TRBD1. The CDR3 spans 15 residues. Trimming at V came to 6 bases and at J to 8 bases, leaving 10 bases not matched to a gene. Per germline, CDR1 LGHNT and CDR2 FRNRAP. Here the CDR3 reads CASGRGDRGQEGYTF. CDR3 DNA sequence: TGTGCTAGTGGCCGGGGGGACAGGGGGCAGGAAGGCTACACCTTC.

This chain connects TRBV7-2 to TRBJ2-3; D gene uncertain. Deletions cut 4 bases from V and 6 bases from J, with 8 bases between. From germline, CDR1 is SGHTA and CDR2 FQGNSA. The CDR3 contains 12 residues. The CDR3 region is CASSSGGDTQYF. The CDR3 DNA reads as TGTGCCAGCAGCTCGGGTGGGGATACGCAGTATTTT.

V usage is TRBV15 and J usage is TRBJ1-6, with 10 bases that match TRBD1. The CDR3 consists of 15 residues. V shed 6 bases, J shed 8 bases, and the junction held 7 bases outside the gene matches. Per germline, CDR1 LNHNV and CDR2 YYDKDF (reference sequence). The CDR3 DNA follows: TGTGCCACCAGAGGGGGACAGGGGATGGATTCACCCCTCCACTTT. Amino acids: CATRGGQGMDSPLHF.

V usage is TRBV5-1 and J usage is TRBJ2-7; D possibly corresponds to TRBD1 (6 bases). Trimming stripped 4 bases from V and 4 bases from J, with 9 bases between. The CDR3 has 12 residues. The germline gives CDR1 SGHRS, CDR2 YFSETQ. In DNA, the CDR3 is TGCGCCAGCAGCGGGGGCCTTTACGAGCAGTACTTC. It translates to CASSGGLYEQYF.

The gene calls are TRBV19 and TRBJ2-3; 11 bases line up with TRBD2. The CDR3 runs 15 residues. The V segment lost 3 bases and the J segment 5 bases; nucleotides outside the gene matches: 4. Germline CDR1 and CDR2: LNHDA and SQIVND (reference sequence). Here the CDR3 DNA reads TGTGCCAGTAGTATGAGTACTAGCGGGAGAGATACGCAGTATTTT. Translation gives CASSMSTSGRDTQYF.

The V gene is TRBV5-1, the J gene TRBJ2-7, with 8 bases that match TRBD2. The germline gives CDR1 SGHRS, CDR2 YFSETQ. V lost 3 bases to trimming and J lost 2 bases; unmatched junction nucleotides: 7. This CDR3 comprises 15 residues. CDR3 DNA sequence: TGCGCCAGCAGCTACCAAGCGGGGGCAACCTACGAGCAGTACTTC. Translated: CASSYQAGATYEQYF.

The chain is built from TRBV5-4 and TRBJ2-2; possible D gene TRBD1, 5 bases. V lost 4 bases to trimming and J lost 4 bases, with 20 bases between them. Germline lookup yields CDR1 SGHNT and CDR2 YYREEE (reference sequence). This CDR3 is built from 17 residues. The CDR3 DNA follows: TGTGCCAGCAGCGCAGACAGAGGAGCGCTTATCACCGGGGAGCTGTTTTTT. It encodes CASSADRGALITGELFF.

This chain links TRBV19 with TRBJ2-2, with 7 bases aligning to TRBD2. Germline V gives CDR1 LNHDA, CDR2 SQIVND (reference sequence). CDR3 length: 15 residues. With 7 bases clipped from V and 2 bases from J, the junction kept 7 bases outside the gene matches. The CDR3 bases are TGTGCCAGTATTGGGCGGGAGCGCAACACCGGGGAGCTGTTTTTT. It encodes CASIGRERNTGELFF.

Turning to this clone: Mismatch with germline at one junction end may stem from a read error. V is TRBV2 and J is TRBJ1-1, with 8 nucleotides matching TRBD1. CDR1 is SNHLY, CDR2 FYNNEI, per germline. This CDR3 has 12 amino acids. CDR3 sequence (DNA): TGTGCCAGCTGTGACAGGGGTTCTGAAGCTTTCTTT. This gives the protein CASCDRGSEAFF.

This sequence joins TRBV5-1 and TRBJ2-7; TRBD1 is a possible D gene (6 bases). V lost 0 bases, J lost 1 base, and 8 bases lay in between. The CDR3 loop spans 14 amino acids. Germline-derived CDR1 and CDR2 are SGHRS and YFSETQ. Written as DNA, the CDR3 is TGCGCCAGCAGCTTGGGGACAGATTCCTACGAGCAGTACTTC. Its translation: CASSLGTDSYEQYF.

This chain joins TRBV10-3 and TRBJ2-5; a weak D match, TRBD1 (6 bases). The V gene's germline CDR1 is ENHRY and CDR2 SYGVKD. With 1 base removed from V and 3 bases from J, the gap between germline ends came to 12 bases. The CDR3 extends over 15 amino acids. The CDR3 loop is CAISEFDRTKETQYF. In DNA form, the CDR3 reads TGTGCCATCAGTGAGTTCGACAGGACGAAAGAGACCCAGTACTTC.

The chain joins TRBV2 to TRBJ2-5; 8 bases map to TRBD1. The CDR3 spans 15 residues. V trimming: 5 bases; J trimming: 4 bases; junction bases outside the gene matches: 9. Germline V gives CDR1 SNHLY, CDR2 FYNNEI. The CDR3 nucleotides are TGTGCCAGCAGTCCAGTCGGACAGGGTGGAGAGACCCAGTACTTC. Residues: CASSPVGQGGETQYF.

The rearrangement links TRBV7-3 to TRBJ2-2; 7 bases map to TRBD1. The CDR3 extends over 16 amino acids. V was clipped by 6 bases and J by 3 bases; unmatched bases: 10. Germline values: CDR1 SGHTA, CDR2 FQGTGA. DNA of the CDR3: TGTGCCAGCAGAAGCCGGGAAGGGGGCGACACCGGGGAGCTGTTTTTT. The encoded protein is CASRSREGGDTGELFF. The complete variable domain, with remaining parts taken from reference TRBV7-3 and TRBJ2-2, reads GAGVSQTPSNKVTEKGKYVELRCDPISGHTALYWYRQSLGQGPEFLIYFQGTGAADDSGLPNDRFFAVRPEGSVSTLKIQRTERGDSAVYLCASRSREGGDTGELFFGEGSRLTVL.

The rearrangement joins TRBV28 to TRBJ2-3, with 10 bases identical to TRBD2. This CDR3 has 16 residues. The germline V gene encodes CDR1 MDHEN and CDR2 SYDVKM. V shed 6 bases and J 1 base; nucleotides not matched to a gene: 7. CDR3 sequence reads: CASRVPGTSGTDTQYF. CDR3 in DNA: TGTGCCAGCAGGGTTCCCGGGACTAGCGGCACAGATACGCAGTATTTT.

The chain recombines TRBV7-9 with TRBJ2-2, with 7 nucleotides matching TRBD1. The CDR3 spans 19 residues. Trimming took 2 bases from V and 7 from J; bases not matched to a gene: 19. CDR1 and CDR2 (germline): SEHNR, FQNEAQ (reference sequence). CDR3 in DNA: TGTGCCAGCAGCTTATGGCCGAACCGGGACAGTGGGATGCGCGGGGAGCTGTTTTTT. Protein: CASSLWPNRDSGMRGELFF.

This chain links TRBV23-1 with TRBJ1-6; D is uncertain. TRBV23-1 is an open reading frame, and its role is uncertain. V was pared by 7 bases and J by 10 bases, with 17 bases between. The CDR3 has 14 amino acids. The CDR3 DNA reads TGCGCCAGCATACAGACCTCGGGAGGGTCACCCCTCCACTTT. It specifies CASIQTSGGSPLHF.

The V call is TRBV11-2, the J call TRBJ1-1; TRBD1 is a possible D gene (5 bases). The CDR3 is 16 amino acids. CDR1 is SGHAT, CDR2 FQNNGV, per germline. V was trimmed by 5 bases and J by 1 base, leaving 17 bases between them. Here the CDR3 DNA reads TGTGCCAGCAGCGGGGCGGGAGTTAGGGGGAACACTGAAGCTTTCTTT. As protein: CASSGAGVRGNTEAFF. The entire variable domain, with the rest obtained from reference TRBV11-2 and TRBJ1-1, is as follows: EAGVAQSPRYKIIEKRQSVAFWCNPISGHATLYWYQQILGQGPKLLIQFQNNGVVDDSQLPKDRFSAERLKGVDSTLKIQPAKLEDSAVYLCASSGAGVRGNTEAFFGQGTRLTVV.

CDR3 nucleotides: TGTGCCAGCACCTGGGCCAGGGGGAACACTGAAGCTTTCTTT. Encoded protein: CASTWARGNTEAFF. The gene calls are TRBV28 and TRBJ1-1; a weak D match, TRBD1 (6 bases). With 7 bases removed from V and 1 base from J, the gap between germline ends came to 13 bases. CDR3 length equals 14 residues. Germline V gene sequence: CDR1 MDHEN, CDR2 SYDVKM.

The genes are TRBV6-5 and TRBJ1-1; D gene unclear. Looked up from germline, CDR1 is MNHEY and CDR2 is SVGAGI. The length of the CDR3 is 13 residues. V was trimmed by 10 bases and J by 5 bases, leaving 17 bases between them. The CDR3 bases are TGTGCCACCCGTAAAGACGGGAGTACTGAAGCTTTCTTT. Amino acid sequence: CATRKDGSTEAFF.

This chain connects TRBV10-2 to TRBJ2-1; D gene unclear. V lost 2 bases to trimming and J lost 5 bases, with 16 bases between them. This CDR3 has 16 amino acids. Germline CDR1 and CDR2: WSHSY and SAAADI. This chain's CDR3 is CASSEGPVLINNEQFF. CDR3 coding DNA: TGCGCCAGCAGTGAGGGGCCCGTCCTCATTAACAATGAGCAGTTCTTC.

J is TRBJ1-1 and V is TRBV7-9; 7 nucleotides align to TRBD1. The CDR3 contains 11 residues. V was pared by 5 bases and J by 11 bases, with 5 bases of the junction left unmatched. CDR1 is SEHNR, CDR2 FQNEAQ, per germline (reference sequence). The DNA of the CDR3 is TGTGCCAGCAGCCCGCAGGGGGAGGCTTTCTTT. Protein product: CASSPQGEAFF.

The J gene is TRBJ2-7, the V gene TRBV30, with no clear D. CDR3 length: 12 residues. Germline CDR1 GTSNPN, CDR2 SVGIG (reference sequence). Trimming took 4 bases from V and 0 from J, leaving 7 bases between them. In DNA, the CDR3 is TGTGCCTGGACTAGAAGCTCCTACGAGCAGTACTTC. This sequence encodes CAWTRSSYEQYF.

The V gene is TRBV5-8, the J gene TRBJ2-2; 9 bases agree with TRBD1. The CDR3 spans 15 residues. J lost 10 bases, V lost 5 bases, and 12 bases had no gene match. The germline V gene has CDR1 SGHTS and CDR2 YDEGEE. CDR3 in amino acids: CASRPMGQGYVELFF. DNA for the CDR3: TGTGCCAGCAGGCCGATGGGACAGGGTTACGTGGAGCTGTTTTTT.